The rows below give T cell receptor beta chains drawn from one sample of a study of blood T cell repertoires in COVID-19. Generated by immunoSEQ multiplex PCR, the TCRdb table keeps only in-frame clones and is missing some. The sample records about 170,000 clones, roughly 85% being singletons. What was sequenced was PBMCs or T cells enriched from blood (not recorded which). The source is an older woman in a cohort exposed to, infected with or recovered from COVID-19 (not recorded which). CDR3s include the opening cysteine and the closing phenylalanine or tryptophan. Each record gives: clone size, J gene, CDR3 length, V gene, D gene, CDR3 protein, CDR3 DNA. The D gene is left open where the match is weak. Clone size is given for some rows only: seen once, a few or many times, or a class if the clone is expanded.

NA | TRBJ1-2 | 16 | TRBV28 | NA | CASSPTGQDSLYGYTF | TGTGCCAGCAGTCCTACTGGACAAGACAGTCTCTATGGCTACACCTTC
NA | TRBJ2-1 | 14 | TRBV29-1 | NA | CSVLGGRRYNEQFF | TGCAGCGTTCTCGGGGGAAGGAGATACAATGAGCAGTTCTTC
NA | TRBJ2-3 | 15 | TRBV9 | NA | CASSVDGQGQDTQYF | TGTGCCAGCAGCGTAGACGGGCAGGGGCAAGATACGCAGTATTTT
NA | TRBJ2-1 | 17 | TRBV27 | TRBD1 | CASSPYRGSLSYNEQFF | TGTGCCAGCAGTCCCTACAGGGGATCACTCTCCTACAATGAGCAGTTCTTC
NA | TRBJ1-2 | 15 | TRBV10-3 | NA | CAISGGPPVAVGYTF | TGTGCCATCAGTGGAGGACCACCCGTAGCGGTGGGCTACACCTTC
NA | TRBJ1-5 | 15 | TRBV11-2 | TRBD1 | CASSLDGTGYQPQHF | TGTGCCAGCAGCTTAGATGGGACAGGATATCAGCCCCAGCATTTT
few | TRBJ1-6 | 15 | TRBV28 | NA | CASSLSTEYNSPLHF | TGTGCCAGCAGTTTATCGACAGAGTATAATTCACCCCTCCACTTT
NA | TRBJ2-7 | 21 | TRBV28 | NA | CASSLILPASDLLFSSYEQYF | TGTGCCAGCAGTTTGATCCTCCCAGCTAGCGACCTTCTTTTTAGCTCCTACGAGCAGTACTTC
NA | TRBJ2-7 | 13 | TRBV7-3 | TRBD1 | CASSLEGASEQYF | TGTGCCAGCAGCTTAGAGGGGGCAAGCGAGCAGTACTTC
once | TRBJ1-2 | 14 | TRBV7-2 | TRBD1 | CASSPGTGVWGYTF | TGTGCCAGCAGCCCAGGGACAGGGGTTTGGGGCTACACCTTC
NA | TRBJ1-1 | 14 | TRBV5-4 | NA | CASSLVGAHTEAFF | TGTGCCAGCAGCCTGGTGGGGGCACACACTGAAGCTTTCTTT
NA | TRBJ2-1 | 16 | TRBV18 | TRBD2 | CASSPPGTSGRNEQFF | TGTGCCAGCTCACCACCGGGGACTAGCGGGAGAAATGAGCAGTTCTTC
NA | TRBJ2-7 | 17 | TRBV2 | NA | CASSDRAGQLPPYEQYF | TGTGCCAGCAGCGACCGGGCTGGACAGCTACCTCCTTACGAGCAGTACTTC
NA | TRBJ1-2 | 13 | TRBV10-3 | TRBD1 | CAISESDRAGYTF | TGTGCCATCAGTGAGTCCGACAGGGCTGGCTACACCTTC
NA | TRBJ1-6 | 13 | TRBV6-5 | NA | CASSRVNNSPLHF | TGTGCCAGCAGCCGCGTAAATAATTCACCCCTCCACTTT
NA | TRBJ1-1 | 13 | TRBV7-9 | NA | CASSFSENTEAFF | TGTGCCAGCAGCTTTTCAGAGAACACTGAAGCTTTCTTT
NA | TRBJ1-2 | 11 | TRBV7-2 | NA | CASSEGGPCTF | TGTGCCAGCAGCGAGGGGGGGCCATGCACCTTC
NA | TRBJ1-6 | 15 | TRBV30 | NA | CAWSTRDIYNSPLHF | TGTGCCTGGAGTACGCGCGATATATATAATTCACCCCTCCACTTT
NA | TRBJ1-3 | 16 | TRBV18 | NA | CASSPTAGAQGNTIYF | TGTGCCAGCTCACCAACGGCAGGGGCTCAAGGAAACACCATATATTTT
NA | TRBJ1-5 | 16 | TRBV28 | NA | CASSLVDLRGNQPQHF | TGTGCCAGCAGTTTAGTCGATCTTCGCGGCAATCAGCCCCAGCATTTT
NA | TRBJ2-2 | 16 | TRBV18 | NA | CASSSTEASYTGELFF | TGTGCCAGCTCCTCCACGGAGGCTAGTTACACCGGGGAGCTGTTTTTT
once | TRBJ2-4 | 18 | TRBV5-8 | TRBD1 | CASSLGQGARWGKNIQYF | TGTGCCAGCAGCTTGGGACAGGGGGCGCGTTGGGGCAAAAACATTCAGTACTTC
NA | TRBJ1-2 | 14 | TRBV19 | TRBD1 | CASRPQGLVYGYTF | TGTGCCAGTAGACCACAGGGGTTGGTCTATGGCTACACCTTC
NA | TRBJ2-1 | 13 | TRBV5-5 | NA | CASSPYLNNEQFF | TGTGCCAGCAGCCCCTACCTGAACAATGAGCAGTTCTTC
few | TRBJ2-3 | 15 | TRBV11-2 | TRBD1 | CASSPLGQGADTQYF | TGTGCCAGCAGCCCCCTGGGGCAGGGGGCAGATACGCAGTATTTT
NA | TRBJ2-7 | 14 | TRBV5-6 | TRBD1 | CASSRGTGAYEQYF | TGTGCCAGCAGCCGGGGGACAGGAGCCTACGAGCAGTACTTC